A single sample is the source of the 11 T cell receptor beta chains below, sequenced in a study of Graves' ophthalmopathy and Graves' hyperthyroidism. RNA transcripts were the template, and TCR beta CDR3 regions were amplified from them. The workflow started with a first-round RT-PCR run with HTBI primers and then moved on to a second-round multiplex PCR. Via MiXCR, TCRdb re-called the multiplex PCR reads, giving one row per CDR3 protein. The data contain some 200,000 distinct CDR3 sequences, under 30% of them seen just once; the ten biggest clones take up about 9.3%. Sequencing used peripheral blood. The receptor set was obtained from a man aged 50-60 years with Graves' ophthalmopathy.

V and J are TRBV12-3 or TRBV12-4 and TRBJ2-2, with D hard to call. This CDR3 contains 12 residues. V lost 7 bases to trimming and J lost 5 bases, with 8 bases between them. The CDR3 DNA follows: TGTGCCAGCACCCCAGAAACCGGGGAGCTGTTTTTT. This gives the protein CASTPETGELFF.

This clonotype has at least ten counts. For the CDR3, the DNA is TGTGCCAGCAGTTTAAGTCGGTCACCCCTCCACTTT. Its translation is CASSLSRSPLHF. V and J are TRBV12-3 or TRBV12-4 and TRBJ1-6; D is uncertain. The CDR3 runs to 12 residues. Trimming removed 2 bases at V and 10 bases at J, with 6 bases between.

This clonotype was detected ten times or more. The CDR3 loop reads CASSPAGTSGNTGELFF. Here the CDR3 DNA reads TGTGCCAGCAGTCCAGCCGGGACTAGCGGTAACACCGGGGAGCTGTTTTTT. The rearrangement joins TRBV27 to TRBJ2-2, with 11 bases that match TRBD2. Losses at the gene ends were 5 bases for V and 2 bases for J; bases not matched to a gene: 7. Germline loops: CDR1 MNHEY, CDR2 SMNVEV (reference sequence). The CDR3 runs to 17 residues.

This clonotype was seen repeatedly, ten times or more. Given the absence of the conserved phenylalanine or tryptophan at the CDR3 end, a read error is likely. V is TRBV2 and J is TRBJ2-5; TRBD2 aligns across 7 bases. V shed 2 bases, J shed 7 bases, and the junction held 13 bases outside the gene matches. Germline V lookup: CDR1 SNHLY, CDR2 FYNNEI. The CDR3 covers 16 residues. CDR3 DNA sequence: TGTGCCAGCAGTGAACCCCCGCTAGCGGCCCCGGGGACCCAGTACCTC. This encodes CASSEPPLAAPGTQYL.

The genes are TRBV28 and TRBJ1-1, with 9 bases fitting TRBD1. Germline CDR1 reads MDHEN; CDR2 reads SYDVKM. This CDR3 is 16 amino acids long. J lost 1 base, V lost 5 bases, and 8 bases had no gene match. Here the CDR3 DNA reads TGTGCCAGCAGTATGGTGACAGGGGGACGGAACACTGAAGCTTTCTTT. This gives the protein CASSMVTGGRNTEAFF. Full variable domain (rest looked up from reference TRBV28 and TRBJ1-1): DVKVTQSSRYLVKRTGEKVFLECVQDMDHENMFWYRQDPGLGLRLIYFSYDVKMKEKGDIPEGYSVSREKKERFSLILESASTNQTSMYLCASSMVTGGRNTEAFFGQGTRLTVV.

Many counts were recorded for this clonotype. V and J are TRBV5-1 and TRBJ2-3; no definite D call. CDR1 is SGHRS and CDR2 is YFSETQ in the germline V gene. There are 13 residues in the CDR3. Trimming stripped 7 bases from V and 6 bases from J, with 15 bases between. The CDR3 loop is CASVLVTGDTQYF. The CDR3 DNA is TGCGCCAGCGTTCTCGTCACCGGGGATACGCAGTATTTT.

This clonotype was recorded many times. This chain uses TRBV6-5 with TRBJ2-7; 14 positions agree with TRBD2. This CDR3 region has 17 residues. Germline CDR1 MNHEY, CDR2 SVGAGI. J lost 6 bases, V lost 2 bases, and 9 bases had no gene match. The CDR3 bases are TGTGCCAGCAGTTACACTCCGACTAGCGGGAGGGCCGGCGAGCAGTACTTC. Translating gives CASSYTPTSGRAGEQYF.

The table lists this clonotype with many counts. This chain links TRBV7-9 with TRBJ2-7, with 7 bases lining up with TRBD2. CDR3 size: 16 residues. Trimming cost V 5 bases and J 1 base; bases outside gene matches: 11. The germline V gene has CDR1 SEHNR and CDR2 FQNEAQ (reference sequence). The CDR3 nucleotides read TGTGCCAGCAGCCCCCCCTTTAGCGGGCTTTCCTACGAGCAGTACTTC. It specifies CASSPPFSGLSYEQYF.

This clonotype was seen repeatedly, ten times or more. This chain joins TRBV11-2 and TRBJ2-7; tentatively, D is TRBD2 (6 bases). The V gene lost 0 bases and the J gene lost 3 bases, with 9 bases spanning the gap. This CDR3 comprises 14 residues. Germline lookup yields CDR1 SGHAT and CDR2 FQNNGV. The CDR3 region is CASSLEGGNYEQYF. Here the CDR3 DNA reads TGTGCCAGCAGCTTAGAGGGCGGGAACTACGAGCAGTACTTC.

This chain's CDR3 is CASRPSRRSDNTGELFF. The CDR3 DNA reads TGTGCCAGCAGGCCCTCTAGGCGTTCGGACAACACCGGGGAGCTGTTTTTT. The V gene is TRBV12-3 or TRBV12-4, the J gene TRBJ2-2; D is ambiguous. Trimming pared 6 bases from V and 2 bases from J, leaving 19 bases between. The CDR3 is 17 amino acids.

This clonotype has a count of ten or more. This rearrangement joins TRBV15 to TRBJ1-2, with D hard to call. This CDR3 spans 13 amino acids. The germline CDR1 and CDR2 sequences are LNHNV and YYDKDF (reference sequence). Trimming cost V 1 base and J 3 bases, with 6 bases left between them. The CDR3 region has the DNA TGTGCCACCAGCAGAGTATGGGACTATGGCTACACCTTC. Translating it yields CATSRVWDYGYTF.